This T cell receptor beta chain emerged from a study of cytomegalovirus exposure and HLA in healthy donors. The CDR3 has 13 residues. Germline V gene sequence: CDR1 MNHNS, CDR2 SASEGT. V shed 6 bases, J shed 3 bases, and the junction held 3 bases outside the gene matches. To note about this clone: Its antigen is not identified.

Study-wide findings and caveats: Most CMV-associated TCR beta chains were later found to appear HLA-restricted. Previous analysis showed most TCR beta V segments were productive about 87% or about 30% of the time.

In the PCR, 60 Vbeta and 13 Jbeta primers were used. Assay used: immunoSEQ multiplex PCR; TCRdb lists only in-frame clones, some missing. The data show roughly 110,000 clones, under 85% seen once. The clonotype was recovered from a male donor in good health and CMV-seronegative. The chain is built from TRBV6-1 and TRBJ1-2; 8 bases map to TRBD1. Sequenced: PBMCs. The CDR3 DNA reads as TGTGCCAGCAGAGGACAGGGCTACTATGGCTACACCTTC. It encodes CASRGQGYYGYTF.